The 13 T cell receptor beta chains below come from one sample, sequenced in a study of blood T cell repertoires in COVID-19. Data came from immunoSEQ multiplex PCR; TCRdb stores just in-frame clones and leaves some out. Of 300,000 or so clones in the sample, approximately 84% were seen once. Sequenced sample: PBMCs or T cells enriched from blood (not recorded which). Receptors originate from a woman between 25 and 40 years old who had recovered from COVID-19.

The genes are TRBV28 and TRBJ2-3; the D gene is possibly TRBD2 (7 bases). Trimming left V 5 bases short and J 3 bases short, with 21 bases between. CDR1 and CDR2 (germline): MDHEN, SYDVKM. The CDR3 totals 17 residues. CDR3 protein: CASSPGGWTVETDTQYF. CDR3 DNA sequence: TGTGCCAGCAGTCCCGGGGGGTGGACAGTCGAAACAGATACGCAGTATTTT. Variable domain in full (rest from reference TRBV28 and TRBJ2-3): DVKVTQSSRYLVKRTGEKVFLECVQDMDHENMFWYRQDPGLGLRLIYFSYDVKMKEKGDIPEGYSVSREKKERFSLILESASTNQTSMYLCASSPGGWTVETDTQYFGPGTRLTVL.

In DNA, the CDR3 is TGTGCCAGCAGTTTAAATGGGGCAGCCCAGCCCCAGCATTTT. This encodes CASSLNGAAQPQHF. The genes are TRBV28 and TRBJ1-5; a weak D match, TRBD1 (5 bases). Germline V gene data show CDR1 as MDHEN and CDR2 as SYDVKM. The CDR3 runs to 14 residues. V was pared by 2 bases and J by 7 bases, with 12 bases between. The full variable domain, rest sourced from reference TRBV28 and TRBJ1-5, is DVKVTQSSRYLVKRTGEKVFLECVQDMDHENMFWYRQDPGLGLRLIYFSYDVKMKEKGDIPEGYSVSREKKERFSLILESASTNQTSMYLCASSLNGAAQPQHFGDGTRLSIL.

The J gene is TRBJ1-4, the V gene TRBV30, with 9 bases fitting TRBD1. The CDR3 spans 13 residues. V trimming: 3 bases; J trimming: 10 bases; junction bases outside the gene matches: 6. The germline V gene has CDR1 GTSNPN and CDR2 SVGIG (reference sequence). The CDR3 sequence: CAWRDRGSGKLFF. The CDR3 coding sequence is TGTGCCTGGAGGGACAGGGGAAGTGGAAAACTGTTTTTT.

The CDR3 region is CASRDSSYGYTF. CDR3 in DNA: TGTGCCAGCAGGGACAGTTCTTATGGCTACACCTTC. J is TRBJ1-2 and V is TRBV12-3 or TRBV12-4, with D possibly being TRBD1 (6 bases). This CDR3 comprises 12 residues. Trimming took off 6 bases at V and 5 bases at J, with 10 bases between the two ends.

V and J are TRBV2 and TRBJ2-3; 9 nucleotides agree with TRBD2. The germline V gene encodes CDR1 SNHLY and CDR2 FYNNEI. The CDR3 sequence is 16 residues long. With V trimmed by 2 bases and J by 3 bases, 6 bases remained unmatched. CDR3 protein: CASSERKRGVTDTQYF. DNA for the CDR3: TGTGCCAGCAGTGAAAGGAAGCGGGGGGTAACAGATACGCAGTATTTT.

The rearrangement uses TRBV30 and TRBJ1-1; TRBD1 is a possible D gene (5 bases). CDR1 and CDR2 from the germline V gene are GTSNPN and SVGIG (reference sequence). The CDR3 has 12 amino acids. Trimming left V 4 bases short and J 7 bases short, with 13 bases between. As DNA, the CDR3 is TGTGCCTGGAATGGGGCAGGAATTGAAGCTTTCTTT. Translating it yields CAWNGAGIEAFF.

The chain combines TRBV11-2 with TRBJ2-7; the D gene is possibly TRBD2 (6 bases). The V gene lost 1 base and the J gene lost 0 bases, with 10 bases spanning the gap. This CDR3 contains 15 residues. Germline CDR1 SGHAT, CDR2 FQNNGV. The DNA for the CDR3 is TGTGCCAGCAGCTTAGGGGACGGGGGCTCCTACGAGCAGTACTTC. This codes for CASSLGDGGSYEQYF.

V usage is TRBV7-9 and J usage is TRBJ2-3, with 11 bases fitting TRBD1. Germline lookup yields CDR1 SEHNR and CDR2 FQNEAQ (reference sequence). The trim removed 1 base at V and 6 bases at J, leaving 9 bases unmatched. The CDR3 is 17 amino acids. In DNA, the CDR3 is TGTGCCAGCAGCTTAGGAGGGACAGGGGGAGTTTTGGATACGCAGTATTTT. Its protein is CASSLGGTGGVLDTQYF. Full variable domain (remainder filled in from reference TRBV7-9 and TRBJ2-3): DTGVSQNPRHKITKRGQNVTFRCDPISEHNRLYWYRQTLGQGPEFLTYFQNEAQLEKSRLLSDRFSAERPKGSFSTLEIQRTEQGDSAMYLCASSLGGTGGVLDTQYFGPGTRLTVL.

The chain has TRBV4-1 and TRBJ2-1, with 8 bases identical to TRBD2. The length of the CDR3 is 15 residues. Germline V CDR1 and CDR2: MGHRA, YSYEKL. Germline trimming cut 3 bases from V and 4 bases from J; bases unmatched to any gene: 5. The CDR3, as DNA: TGCGCCAGCAGCCACCCGGGGGGGGGTTACAATGAGCAGTTCTTC. It translates to CASSHPGGGYNEQFF.

The chain links TRBV21-1 to TRBJ1-1; the table names TRBD1, a call not compared with the DNA. TRBV21-1 is marked as a pseudogene. The CDR3 has 15 amino acids. CDR3 sequence (DNA): TGTGCCAGCAGACCTTCAGGGGGCACGCTACCTGAAGCTTTCTTT. Protein sequence: CASRPSGGTLPEAFF.

The chain links TRBV10-3 to TRBJ2-3, with 8 bases lining up with TRBD2. CDR1 ENHRY and CDR2 SYGVKD come from the germline V gene. CDR3 length equals 17 residues. After removal of 0 bases from V and 0 bases from J, the junction contained 5 bases not matched to a gene. In DNA, the CDR3 is TGTGCCATCAGTGAGTCAAGCGGGGGTGCTAGCACAGATACGCAGTATTTT. It is translated as CAISESSGGASTDTQYF.

As DNA, the CDR3 is TGTGCCAGCAGCCAACTCATACCGGGACAGGGCGTCGGTCACTATGGCTACACCTTC. Translated, it gives CASSQLIPGQGVGHYGYTF. This chain joins TRBV3-1 (or the pseudogene TRBV3-2) and TRBJ1-2; 9 bases map to TRBD1. Trimming took 2 bases from V and 3 from J; bases not matched to a gene: 16. This CDR3 spans 19 amino acids. Germline V gene sequence: CDR1 LGHDT, CDR2 YNNKEL (reference sequence).

The V and J genes are TRBV11-2 and TRBJ2-7; 8 bases are a match to TRBD2. CDR3 size: 14 residues. The V segment lost 3 bases and the J segment 4 bases; nucleotides outside the gene matches: 5. Germline lookup yields CDR1 SGHAT and CDR2 FQNNGV. In nucleotides, the CDR3 is TGTGCCAGCAGCTTCTCACGGGGGGGATACGAGCAGTACTTC. Its translation: CASSFSRGGYEQYF.